This T cell receptor beta chain was retrieved from a study of OX40 agonist ivuxolimab in advanced cancers. Looking at the study overall: Of the patients, three showed partial responses, one with hepatocellular carcinoma and two with cutaneous melanoma.

V lost 1 base, J lost 0 bases, and 6 bases stayed unmatched. This CDR3 comprises 18 residues. Germline V CDR1 and CDR2: LGHNA, YNFKEQ. The method was immunoSEQ multiplex PCR; TCRdb's version includes in-frame clones alone and lacks a portion of them. The data hold fewer than 85,000 clones, with 85% observed a single time. The specimen comprised CD4+ or CD8+ T cells sorted from blood, sampled in a trial of the OX40 agonist ivuxolimab. This sequence was found in an adult with an advanced solid tumor such as melanoma, head and neck, liver or kidney cancer. V usage is TRBV4-2 and J usage is TRBJ2-6; the match to TRBD1 covers 7 bases. CDR3 protein: CASSQAGTAASGANVLTF. The CDR3 nucleotides are TGTGCCAGCAGCCAAGCCGGGACAGCCGCCTCTGGGGCCAACGTCCTGACTTTC.